This TCR beta chain was identified during a study of blood T cell repertoires in COVID-19. Study-level information: The cDNA or gDNA used as material had been derived from T cells, B-cell-depleted T cells, or PBMCs.

Trimming shortened V by 8 bases and J by 7 bases, and 15 bases separated the two germline ends. CDR1 SNHLY and CDR2 FYNNEI come from the germline V gene. The CDR3 consists of 13 residues. Authors' methods: Quantification of nucleated cells was approximated via reference gene primer amplification. Clones were read by immunoSEQ multiplex PCR, and TCRdb kept only the in-frame ones, dropping some. That table supplies the V and J calls and clone size; D and trimming were determined from the DNA. The sample has approximately 200,000 clones, roughly 80% seen once. The age range of participants was 18 to 89 years, with residence in around 22 US areas. Membership in each cohort depended on participant-reported clinical history.

Material: PBMCs or T cells enriched from blood (not recorded which). The clonotype comes from a woman between 40 and 50 years old with acute COVID-19. The chain uses TRBV2 and TRBJ2-4; D is uncertain. The CDR3, as DNA: TGTGCCAGCTCGGTCTCCGACAAGAACATTCAGTACTTC. Translated, it gives CASSVSDKNIQYF. The complete variable domain, with remaining parts taken from reference TRBV2 and TRBJ2-4, reads EPEVTQTPSHQVTQMGQEVILRCVPISNHLYFYWYRQILGQKVEFLVSFYNNEISEKSEIFDDQFSVERPDGSNFTLKIRSTKLEDSAMYFCASSVSDKNIQYFGAGTRLSVL.